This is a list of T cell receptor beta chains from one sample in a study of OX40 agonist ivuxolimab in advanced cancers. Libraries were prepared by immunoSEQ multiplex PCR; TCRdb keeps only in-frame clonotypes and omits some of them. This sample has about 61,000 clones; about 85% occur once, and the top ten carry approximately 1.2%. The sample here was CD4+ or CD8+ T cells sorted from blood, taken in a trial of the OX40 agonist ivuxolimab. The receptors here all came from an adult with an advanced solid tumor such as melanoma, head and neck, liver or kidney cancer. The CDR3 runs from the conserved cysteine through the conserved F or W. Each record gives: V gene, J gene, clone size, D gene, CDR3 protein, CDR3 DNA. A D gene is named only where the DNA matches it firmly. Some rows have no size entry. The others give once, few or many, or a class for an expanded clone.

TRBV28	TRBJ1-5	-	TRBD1	CASSPGQSNQPQHF	TGTGCCAGCAGTCCGGGACAGAGCAATCAGCCCCAGCATTTT
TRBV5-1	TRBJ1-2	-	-	CASSSYGSYGYTF	TGCGCCAGCAGCTCGTACGGGAGCTATGGCTACACCTTC
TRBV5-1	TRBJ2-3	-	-	CASSPSAGKGHTQYF	TGCGCCAGCAGCCCCTCGGCGGGGAAGGGTCATACGCAGTATTTT
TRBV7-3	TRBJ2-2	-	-	CASSLDRTNTGELFF	TGTGCCAGCAGCCTCGACAGGACGAACACCGGGGAGCTGTTTTTT
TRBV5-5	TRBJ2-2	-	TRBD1	CASSLIFGTGSSGELFF	TGTGCCAGCAGCTTGATTTTTGGGACAGGGTCGTCCGGGGAGCTGTTTTTT
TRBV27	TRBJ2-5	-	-	CASSVPGETQYF	TGTGCCAGCAGTGTCCCCGGGGAGACCCAGTACTTC
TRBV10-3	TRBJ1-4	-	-	CAISENGGGLFF	TGTGCCATCAGTGAGAATGGTGGTGGACTGTTTTTT
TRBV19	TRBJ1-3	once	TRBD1	CASRLTGVSGNTIYF	TGTGCCAGTAGGCTGACAGGGGTCTCTGGAAACACCATATATTTT
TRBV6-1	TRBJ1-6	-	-	CASTLTLGSPLHF	TGTGCCAGCACCCTAACGTTGGGTTCACCCCTCCACTTT
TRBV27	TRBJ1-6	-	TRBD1	CASTPDRIGNNSPLHF	TGTGCCAGCACACCGGACAGGATAGGAAATAATTCACCCCTCCACTTT
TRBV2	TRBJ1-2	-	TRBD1	CATWDRENYGYTF	TGTGCCACCTGGGACAGGGAGAACTATGGCTACACCTTC
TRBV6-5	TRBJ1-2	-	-	CASSYSARSPRGGYTF	TGTGCCAGCAGTTACTCGGCCCGGTCTCCTAGAGGGGGCTACACCTTC
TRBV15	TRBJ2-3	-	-	CATSSKGGTTGERDTQYF	TGTGCCACCAGCAGCAAGGGAGGGACGACAGGGGAAAGAGATACGCAGTATTTT
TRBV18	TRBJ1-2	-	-	CASSMIAGANYGYTF	TGTGCCAGCTCAATGATAGCAGGGGCTAACTATGGCTACACCTTC
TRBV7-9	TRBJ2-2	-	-	CASSMGRAGELFF	TGTGCCAGCAGCATGGGGCGCGCCGGGGAGCTGTTTTTT
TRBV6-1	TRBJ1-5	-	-	CASSEVEGRGDNQPQHF	TGTGCCAGCAGTGAAGTGGAGGGGCGGGGTGACAATCAGCCCCAGCATTTT
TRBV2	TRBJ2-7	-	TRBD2	CASRDHLGTTVYEQYF	TGTGCCAGCAGGGACCACCTCGGGACTACGGTCTACGAGCAGTACTTC
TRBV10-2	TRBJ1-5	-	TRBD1	CASSEFGTGLSQPQHF	TGCGCCAGCAGTGAATTCGGGACAGGGTTGAGTCAGCCCCAGCATTTT
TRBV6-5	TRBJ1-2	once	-	CASSWSGTYGYTF	TGTGCCAGCAGTTGGTCCGGCACCTATGGCTACACCTTC
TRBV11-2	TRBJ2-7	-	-	CASRGGPSYEQYF	TGTGCCAGCAGAGGGGGTCCCTCCTACGAGCAGTACTTC
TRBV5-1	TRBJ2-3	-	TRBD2	CASSLGLAGTSDTQYF	TGCGCCAGCAGCTTGGGACTAGCGGGGACCTCAGATACGCAGTATTTT
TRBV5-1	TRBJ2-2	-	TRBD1	CASSLWTGVTGELFF	TGCGCCAGCAGCTTGTGGACAGGGGTCACCGGGGAGCTGTTTTTT
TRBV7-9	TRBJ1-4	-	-	CASSPPGTTNEKLFF	TGTGCCAGCAGCCCTCCGGGTACAACTAATGAAAAACTGTTTTTT
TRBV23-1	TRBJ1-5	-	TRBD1	CASSHPSPGTGPYSNQPQHF	TGCGCCAGCAGTCACCCGAGTCCCGGGACAGGGCCATATAGCAATCAGCCCCAGCATTTT
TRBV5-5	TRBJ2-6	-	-	CASKWGAPGANVLTF	TGTGCCAGCAAGTGGGGGGCTCCTGGGGCCAACGTCCTGACTTTC
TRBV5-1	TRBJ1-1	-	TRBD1	CASSFGTGDGTEAFF	TGCGCCAGCAGCTTCGGGACAGGGGATGGTACTGAAGCTTTCTTT
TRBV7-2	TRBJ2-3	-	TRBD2	CASSSSGGADTQYF	TGTGCCAGCAGCTCTTCGGGGGGGGCGGATACGCAGTATTTT
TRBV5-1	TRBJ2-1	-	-	CASSLEPPGLPADNEQFF	TGCGCCAGCAGCTTGGAGCCGCCAGGGTTACCTGCGGACAATGAGCAGTTCTTC
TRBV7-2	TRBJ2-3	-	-	CASSFGGRTDTQYF	TGTGCCAGCAGCTTTGGGGGGAGGACAGATACGCAGTATTTT
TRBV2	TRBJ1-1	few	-	CASSEVLRNTEAFF	TGTGCCAGCAGTGAAGTGCTGAGGAACACTGAAGCTTTCTTT